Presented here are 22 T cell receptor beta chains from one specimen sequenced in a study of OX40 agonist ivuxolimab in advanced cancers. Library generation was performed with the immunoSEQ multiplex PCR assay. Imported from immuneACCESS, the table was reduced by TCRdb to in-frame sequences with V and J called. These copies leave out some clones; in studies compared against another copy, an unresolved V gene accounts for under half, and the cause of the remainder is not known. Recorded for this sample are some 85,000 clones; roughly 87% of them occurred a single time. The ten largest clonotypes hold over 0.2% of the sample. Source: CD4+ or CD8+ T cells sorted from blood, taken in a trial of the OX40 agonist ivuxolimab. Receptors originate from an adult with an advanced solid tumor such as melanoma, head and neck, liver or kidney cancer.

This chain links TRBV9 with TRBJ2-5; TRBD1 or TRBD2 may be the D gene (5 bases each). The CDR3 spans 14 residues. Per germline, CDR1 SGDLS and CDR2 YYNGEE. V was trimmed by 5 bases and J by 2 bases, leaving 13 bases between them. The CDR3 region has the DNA TGTGCCAGCAGTCGTAGAGGGGTACAAGAGACCCAGTACTTC. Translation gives CASSRRGVQETQYF.

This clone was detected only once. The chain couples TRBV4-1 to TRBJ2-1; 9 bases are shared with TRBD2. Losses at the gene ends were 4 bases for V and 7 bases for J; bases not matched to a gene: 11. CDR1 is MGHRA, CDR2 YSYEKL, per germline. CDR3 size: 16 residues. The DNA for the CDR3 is TGCGCCAGCAGCCCTTCTAGCGGGGTCAGTAGGAATGAGCAGTTCTTC. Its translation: CASSPSSGVSRNEQFF.

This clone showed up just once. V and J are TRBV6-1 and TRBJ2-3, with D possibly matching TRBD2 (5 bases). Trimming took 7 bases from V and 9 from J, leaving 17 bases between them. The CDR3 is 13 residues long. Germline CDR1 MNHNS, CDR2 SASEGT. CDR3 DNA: TGTGCCAGCAATAAGCAGGCTCGGGGAACGCAGTATTTT. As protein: CASNKQARGTQYF.

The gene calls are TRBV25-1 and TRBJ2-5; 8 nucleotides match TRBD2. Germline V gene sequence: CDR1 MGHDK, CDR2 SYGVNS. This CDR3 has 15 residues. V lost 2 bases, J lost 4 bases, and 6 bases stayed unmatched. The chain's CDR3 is CASSEIFRGGETQYF. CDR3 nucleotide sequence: TGTGCCAGCAGTGAAATTTTCCGGGGGGGAGAGACCCAGTACTTC.

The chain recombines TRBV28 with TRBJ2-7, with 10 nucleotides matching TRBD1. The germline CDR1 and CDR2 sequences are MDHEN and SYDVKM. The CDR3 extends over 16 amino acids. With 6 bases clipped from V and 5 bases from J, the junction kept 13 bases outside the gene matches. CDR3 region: CASRSPWGQGSHEQYF. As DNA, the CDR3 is TGTGCCAGCAGATCCCCCTGGGGACAGGGGTCCCACGAGCAGTACTTC.

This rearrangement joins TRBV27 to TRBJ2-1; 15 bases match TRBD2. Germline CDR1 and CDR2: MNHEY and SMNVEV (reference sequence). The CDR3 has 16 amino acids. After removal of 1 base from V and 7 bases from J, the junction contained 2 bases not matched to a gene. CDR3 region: CASSLWGTSGRNEQFF. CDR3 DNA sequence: TGTGCCAGCAGTTTATGGGGGACTAGCGGGAGGAATGAGCAGTTCTTC.

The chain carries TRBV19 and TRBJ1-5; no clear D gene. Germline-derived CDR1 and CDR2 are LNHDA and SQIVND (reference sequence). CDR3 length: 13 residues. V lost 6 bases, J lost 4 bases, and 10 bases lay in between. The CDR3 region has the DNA TGTGCCAGTAGCCAAACCACAAATCAGCCCCAGCATTTT. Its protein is CASSQTTNQPQHF.

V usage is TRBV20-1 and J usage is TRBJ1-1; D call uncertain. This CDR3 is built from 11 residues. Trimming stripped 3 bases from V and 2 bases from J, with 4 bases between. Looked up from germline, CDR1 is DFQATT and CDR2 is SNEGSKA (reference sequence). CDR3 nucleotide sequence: TGCAGTGCTAGCCAAAACACTGAAGCTTTCTTT. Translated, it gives CSASQNTEAFF.

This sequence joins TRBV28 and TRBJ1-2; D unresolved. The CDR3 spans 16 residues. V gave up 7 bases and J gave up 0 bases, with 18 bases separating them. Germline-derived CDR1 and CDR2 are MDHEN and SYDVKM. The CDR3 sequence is CASTGAGSKANYGYTF. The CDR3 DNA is TGTGCCAGCACGGGCGCCGGGTCCAAAGCTAACTATGGCTACACCTTC.

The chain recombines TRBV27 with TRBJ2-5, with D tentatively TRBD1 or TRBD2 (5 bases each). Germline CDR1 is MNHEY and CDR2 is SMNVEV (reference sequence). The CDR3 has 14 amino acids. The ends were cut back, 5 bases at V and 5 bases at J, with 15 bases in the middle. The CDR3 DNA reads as TGTGCCAGCAGTCCGTATTTTGGGACGGAGACCCAGTACTTC. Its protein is CASSPYFGTETQYF.

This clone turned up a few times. The CDR3: CASSPIGGATNEKLFF. The CDR3, as DNA: TGTGCCAGCAGCCCAATAGGGGGCGCAACTAATGAAAAACTGTTTTTT. The V gene is TRBV11-2, the J gene TRBJ1-4; TRBD1 agrees at 7 bases. The CDR3 totals 16 residues. Trimming took 5 bases from V and 0 from J; bases not matched to a gene: 6. Germline assignment: CDR1 SGHAT and CDR2 FQNNGV.

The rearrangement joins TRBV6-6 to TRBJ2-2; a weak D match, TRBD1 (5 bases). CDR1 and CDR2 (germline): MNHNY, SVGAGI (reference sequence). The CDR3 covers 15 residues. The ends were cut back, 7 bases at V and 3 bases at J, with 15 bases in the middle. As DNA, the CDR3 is TGTGCCAGCAAACAAATACAGGAATACACCGGGGAGCTGTTTTTT. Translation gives CASKQIQEYTGELFF.

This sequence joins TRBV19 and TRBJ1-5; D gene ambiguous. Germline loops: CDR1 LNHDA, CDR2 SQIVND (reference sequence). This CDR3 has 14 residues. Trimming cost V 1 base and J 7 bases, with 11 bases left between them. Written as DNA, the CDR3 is TGTGCCAGTAGTATAGGCCTGGCCGGACAGCCCCAGCATTTT. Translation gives CASSIGLAGQPQHF.

The CDR3 region has the DNA TGTGCCAGCAGCTTAGTCCCGGGACTACAAGTGTATTTT. Encoded protein: CASSLVPGLQVYF. The J gene is TRBJ2-3, the V gene TRBV7-9, with 7 bases identical to TRBD2. The CDR3 sequence is 13 residues long. Germline trimming cut 1 base from V and 14 bases from J; bases unmatched to any gene: 9. Germline CDR1 SEHNR, CDR2 FQNEAQ (reference sequence).

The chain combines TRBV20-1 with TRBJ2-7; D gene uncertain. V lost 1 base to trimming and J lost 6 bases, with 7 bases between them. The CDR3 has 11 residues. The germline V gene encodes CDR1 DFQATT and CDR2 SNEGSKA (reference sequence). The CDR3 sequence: CSARGTVEQYF. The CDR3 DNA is TGCAGTGCTAGAGGGACGGTCGAGCAGTACTTC.

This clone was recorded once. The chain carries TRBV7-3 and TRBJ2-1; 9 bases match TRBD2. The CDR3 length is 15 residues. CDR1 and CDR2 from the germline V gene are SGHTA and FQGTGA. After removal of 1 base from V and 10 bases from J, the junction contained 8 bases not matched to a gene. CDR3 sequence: CASSLILGGRGEQFF. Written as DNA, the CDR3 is TGTGCCAGCAGCTTAATCTTAGGCGGGAGGGGCGAGCAGTTCTTC.

CDR3 loop: CASSLVDSSYNEQFF. In DNA, the CDR3 is TGTGCCAGCAGCTTAGTAGACAGCTCCTACAATGAGCAGTTCTTC. This chain links TRBV7-6 with TRBJ2-1; maybe TRBD1 (5 bases). V was pared by 1 base and J by 0 bases, with 7 bases between. CDR3 length: 15 residues. From germline, CDR1 is SGHVS and CDR2 FNYEAQ.

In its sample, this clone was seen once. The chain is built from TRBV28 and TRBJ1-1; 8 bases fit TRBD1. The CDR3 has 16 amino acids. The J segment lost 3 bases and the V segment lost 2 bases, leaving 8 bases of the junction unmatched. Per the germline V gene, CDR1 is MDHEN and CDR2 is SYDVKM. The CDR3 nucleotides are TGTGCCAGCAGTTTAGGACAGGGAGGTTGGGACACTGAAGCTTTCTTT. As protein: CASSLGQGGWDTEAFF.

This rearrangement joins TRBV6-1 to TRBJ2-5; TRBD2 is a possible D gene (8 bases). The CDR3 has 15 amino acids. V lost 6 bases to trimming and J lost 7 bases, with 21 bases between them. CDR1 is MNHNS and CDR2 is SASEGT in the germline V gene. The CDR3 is CASSESTGAGGTQYF. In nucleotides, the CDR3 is TGTGCCAGCAGCGAATCAACAGGGGCGGGAGGGACCCAGTACTTC.

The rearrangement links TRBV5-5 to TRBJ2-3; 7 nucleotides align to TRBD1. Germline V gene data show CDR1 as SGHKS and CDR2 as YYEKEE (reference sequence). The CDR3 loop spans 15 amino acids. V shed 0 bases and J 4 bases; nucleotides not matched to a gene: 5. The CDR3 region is CASSLGPGGADTQYF. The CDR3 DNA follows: TGTGCCAGCAGCTTGGGGCCAGGGGGTGCAGATACGCAGTATTTT.

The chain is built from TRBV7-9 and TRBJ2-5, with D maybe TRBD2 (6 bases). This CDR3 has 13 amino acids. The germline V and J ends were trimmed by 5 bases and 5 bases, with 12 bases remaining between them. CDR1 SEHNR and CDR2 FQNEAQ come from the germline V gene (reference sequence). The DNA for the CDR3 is TGTGCCAGCAGCCGGGGGAGCGCGGAGACCCAGTACTTC. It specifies CASSRGSAETQYF.

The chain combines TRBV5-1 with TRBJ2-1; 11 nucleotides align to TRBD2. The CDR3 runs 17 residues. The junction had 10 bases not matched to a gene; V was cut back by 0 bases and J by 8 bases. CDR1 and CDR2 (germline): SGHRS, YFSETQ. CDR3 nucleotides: TGCGCCAGCAGCTTGGGACTCCTAGCGGGAGGTGGGGATGAGCAGTTCTTC. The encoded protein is CASSLGLLAGGGDEQFF.